Presented here are 9 T cell receptor beta chains from one specimen sequenced in a study of graft-versus-host responses after intestinal transplantation. TCRdb's copy holds only in-frame clones and misses some; the assay was immunoSEQ multiplex PCR. The repertoire holds 65,000 to 90,000 clones, with 70% to 90% as singletons. These receptors' targets are unknown. The sample in question was unstimulated CD8+ T cells sorted from spleen or lymph node cells, obtained before intestinal transplant. The receptors derive from a human donor who received an intestinal transplant.

The chain has TRBV6-5 and TRBJ1-2; 8 bases are a match to TRBD1. The V segment lost 5 bases and the J segment 4 bases; nucleotides outside the gene matches: 6. The CDR3 length is 14 residues. Germline V lookup: CDR1 MNHEY, CDR2 SVGAGI. In nucleotides, the CDR3 is TGTGCCAGCAGTGAGGACAGGGAACTCTATGGCTACACCTTC. Amino acids: CASSEDRELYGYTF.

CDR3 loop: CASSPLGELAKNIQYF. As DNA, the CDR3 is TGTGCCAGCAGCCCCCTTGGGGAGCTAGCCAAAAACATTCAGTACTTC. This sequence joins TRBV7-9 and TRBJ2-4; the D gene is possibly TRBD2 (5 bases). This CDR3 is built from 16 residues. CDR1 SEHNR and CDR2 FQNEAQ come from the germline V gene (reference sequence). Trimming shortened V by 5 bases and J by 0 bases, and 14 bases separated the two germline ends.

The V call is TRBV5-4, the J call TRBJ2-3, with 16 bases aligning to TRBD2. Per the germline V gene, CDR1 is SGHNT and CDR2 is YYREEE (reference sequence). V lost 7 bases to trimming and J lost 2 bases; unmatched junction nucleotides: 7. The CDR3 is 17 residues long. As DNA, the CDR3 is TGTGCCAGCTCGGGACTAGCGGGGGGGCCCCTCACAGATACGCAGTATTTT. Its protein is CASSGLAGGPLTDTQYF.

V and J are TRBV29-1 and TRBJ1-2, with unresolved D. Deletions cut 0 bases from V and 0 bases from J, with 5 bases between. Germline lookup yields CDR1 SQVTM and CDR2 ANQGSEA. This CDR3 is 13 amino acids long. The CDR3 is CSVEDTPNYGYTF. The CDR3 bases are TGCAGCGTTGAAGATACACCTAACTATGGCTACACCTTC.

The J gene is TRBJ2-3, the V gene TRBV6-7; a weak D match, TRBD1 (7 bases). TRBV6-7 is treated as an ORF (open reading frame) with a function not yet certain. Trimming removed 5 bases from V and 10 bases from J, with 19 bases in between. CDR3 size: 14 residues. The DNA of the CDR3 is TGTGCCAGCAGTCACACCAGGGGGGCCCTTGCGCAGTATTTT. The encoded protein is CASSHTRGALAQYF.

The V and J genes are TRBV7-9 and TRBJ1-2; 9 positions agree with TRBD1. The J segment lost 5 bases and the V segment lost 6 bases, leaving 4 bases of the junction unmatched. The germline gives CDR1 SEHNR, CDR2 FQNEAQ (reference sequence). The CDR3 is 13 amino acids. In DNA form, the CDR3 reads TGTGCCAGCAGATCCGGACAGGGGTATGGCTACACCTTC. The encoded protein is CASRSGQGYGYTF.

CDR3 region: CASGVGAITEAFF. In nucleotides, the CDR3 is TGTGCCAGCGGGGTGGGGGCAATAACTGAAGCTTTCTTT. The chain links TRBV6-1 to TRBJ1-1; a possible D gene is TRBD1 (6 bases). Germline CDR1 MNHNS, CDR2 SASEGT. The CDR3 covers 13 residues. V dropped 8 bases and J dropped 5 bases, with 15 bases sitting between them.

This rearrangement joins TRBV4-1 to TRBJ2-2; maybe TRBD2 (5 bases). V was trimmed by 3 bases and J by 7 bases, leaving 21 bases between them. This CDR3 spans 17 amino acids. CDR1 and CDR2 (germline): MGHRA, YSYEKL. The CDR3 nucleotides read TGCGCCAGCAGCCAGGGCCCGGGATCGCTTATTGTCGGGGAGCTGTTTTTT. Protein: CASSQGPGSLIVGELFF.

This clone was counted only a few times. V gene TRBV5-8 combines with J gene TRBJ2-7, with D possibly TRBD1 on 6 matching bases. Germline V CDR1 and CDR2: SGHTS, YDEGEE. The CDR3 has 13 residues. V was shortened by 4 bases and J by 2 bases, with 10 bases between the two germline ends. This CDR3 is CASSKQGPYEQYF. The DNA of the CDR3 is TGTGCCAGCAGCAAACAGGGACCCTACGAGCAGTACTTC.